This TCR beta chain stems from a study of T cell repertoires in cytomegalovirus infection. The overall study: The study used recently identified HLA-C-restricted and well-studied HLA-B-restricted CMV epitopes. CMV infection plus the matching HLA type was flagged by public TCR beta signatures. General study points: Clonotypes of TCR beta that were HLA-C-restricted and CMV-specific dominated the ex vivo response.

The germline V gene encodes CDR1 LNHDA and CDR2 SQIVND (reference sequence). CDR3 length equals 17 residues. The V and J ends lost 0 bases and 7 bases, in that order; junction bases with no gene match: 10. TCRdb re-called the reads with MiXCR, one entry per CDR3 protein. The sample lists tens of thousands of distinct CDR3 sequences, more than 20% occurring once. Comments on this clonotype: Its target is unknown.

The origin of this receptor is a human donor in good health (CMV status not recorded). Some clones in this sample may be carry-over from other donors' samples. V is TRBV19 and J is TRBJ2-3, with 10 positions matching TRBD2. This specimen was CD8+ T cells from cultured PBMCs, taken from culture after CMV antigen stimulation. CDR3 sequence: CASSIDTLSSGGNTQYF. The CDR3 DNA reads TGTGCCAGTAGTATAGATACCCTTTCTAGCGGGGGAAATACGCAGTATTTT.